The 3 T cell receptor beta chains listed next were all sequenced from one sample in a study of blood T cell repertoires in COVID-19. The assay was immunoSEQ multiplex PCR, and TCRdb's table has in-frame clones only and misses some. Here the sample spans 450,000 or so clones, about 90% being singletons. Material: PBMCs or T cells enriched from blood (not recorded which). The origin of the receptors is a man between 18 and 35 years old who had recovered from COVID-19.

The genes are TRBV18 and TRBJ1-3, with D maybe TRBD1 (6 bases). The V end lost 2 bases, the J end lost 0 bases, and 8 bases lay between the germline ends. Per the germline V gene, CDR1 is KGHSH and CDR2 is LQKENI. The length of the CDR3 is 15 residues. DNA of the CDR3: TGTGCCAGCTCACCAGACAGGACCTCTGGAAACACCATATATTTT. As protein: CASSPDRTSGNTIYF.

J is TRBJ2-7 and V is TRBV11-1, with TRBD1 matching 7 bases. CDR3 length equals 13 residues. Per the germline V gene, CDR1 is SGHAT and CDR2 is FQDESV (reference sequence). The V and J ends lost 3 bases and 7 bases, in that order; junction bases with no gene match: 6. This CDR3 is CASSLTGLEEQYF. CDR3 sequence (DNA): TGTGCCAGCAGCTTGACAGGGTTAGAAGAGCAGTACTTC.

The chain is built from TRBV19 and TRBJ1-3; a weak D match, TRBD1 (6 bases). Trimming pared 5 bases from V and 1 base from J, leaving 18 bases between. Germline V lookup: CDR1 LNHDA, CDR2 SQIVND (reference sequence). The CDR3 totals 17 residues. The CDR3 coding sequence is TGTGCCAGTAGTGGATTGGGGGCCTCCGCTTCTGGAAACACCATATATTTT. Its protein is CASSGLGASASGNTIYF. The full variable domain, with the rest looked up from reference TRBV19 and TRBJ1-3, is DGGITQSPKYLFRKEGQNVTLSCEQNLNHDAMYWYRQDPGQGLRLIYYSQIVNDFQKGDIAEGYSVSREKKESFPLTVTSAQKNPTAFYLCASSGLGASASGNTIYFGEGSWLTVV.